The following is a TCR beta chain sequence with its context. The germline V gene has CDR1 SGDLS and CDR2 YYNGEE. The CDR3 loop spans 13 amino acids. Trimming pared 10 bases from V and 5 bases from J, leaving 18 bases between. Enrolled through a virtual design, the participants were between about 18 and 89 years of age and came from about two dozen US areas. Clinical histories supplied by participants themselves formed the basis of cohort assignment. This sample stems from a study of blood T cell repertoires in COVID-19. Original handling: From reference gene primer amplification, estimates of nucleated cell counts were derived. Sequenced by immunoSEQ multiplex PCR; TCRdb stores in-frame clones only, minus some. V and J calls plus clone size are reproduced from that table; the DNA served to infer D and trimming. The sample includes more than 250,000 clones, roughly 85% of them seen just once.

The V call is TRBV9, the J call TRBJ1-1, with D possibly TRBD1 on 6 matching bases. The clonotype comes from a man aged 35 to 55 who had been exposed to COVID-19. Sequencing was carried out using PBMCs or T cells enriched from blood (not recorded which). CDR3 sequence reads: CAAGGGAETEAFF. The CDR3 region has the DNA TGTGCCGCAGGAGGGGGGGCTGAAACTGAAGCTTTCTTT.